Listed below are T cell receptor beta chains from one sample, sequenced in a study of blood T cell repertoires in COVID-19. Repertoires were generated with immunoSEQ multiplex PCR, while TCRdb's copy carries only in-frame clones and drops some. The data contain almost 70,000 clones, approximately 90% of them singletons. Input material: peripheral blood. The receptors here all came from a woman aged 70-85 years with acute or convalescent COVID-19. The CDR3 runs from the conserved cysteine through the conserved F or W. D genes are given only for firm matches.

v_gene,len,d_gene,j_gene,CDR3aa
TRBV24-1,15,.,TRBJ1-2,CATSDASGPLSGYTF
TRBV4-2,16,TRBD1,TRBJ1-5,CASSQDVGTVYQPQHF
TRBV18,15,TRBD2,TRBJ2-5,CASSQTSAGGETQYF
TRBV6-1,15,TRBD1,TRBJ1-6,CASSKPGQGGSPLHF
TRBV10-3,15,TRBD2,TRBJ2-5,CAISVSAGDQETQYF
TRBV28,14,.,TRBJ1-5,CASIKQAYNQPQHF
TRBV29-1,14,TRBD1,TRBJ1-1,CSVDHRGYGNEAFF
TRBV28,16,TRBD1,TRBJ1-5,CASTGTGGFGNQPQHF
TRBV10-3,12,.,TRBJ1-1,CAISTGQLEAFF
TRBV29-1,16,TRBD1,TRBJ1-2,CSVEDRGTGLSYGYTF
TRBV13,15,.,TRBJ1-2,CASSLGRGGNYGYTF
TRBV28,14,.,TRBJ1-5,CASSSRTFNQPQHF
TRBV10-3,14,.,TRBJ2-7,CATWEAATALGQYF
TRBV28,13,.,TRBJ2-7,CASSFGQTYEQYF
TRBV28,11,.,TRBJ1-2,CASSFGYGYTF
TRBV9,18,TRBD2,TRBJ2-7,CASSSHGGGRGVSYEQYF
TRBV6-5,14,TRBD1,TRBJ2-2,CASRRDRGTGELFF
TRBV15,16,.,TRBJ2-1,CATSKEGRGIGNEQFF
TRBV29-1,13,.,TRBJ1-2,CSTNPGIDYGYTF
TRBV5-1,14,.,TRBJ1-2,CASSLGPGNYGYTF
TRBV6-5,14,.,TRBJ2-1,CASSTISSYNEQFF